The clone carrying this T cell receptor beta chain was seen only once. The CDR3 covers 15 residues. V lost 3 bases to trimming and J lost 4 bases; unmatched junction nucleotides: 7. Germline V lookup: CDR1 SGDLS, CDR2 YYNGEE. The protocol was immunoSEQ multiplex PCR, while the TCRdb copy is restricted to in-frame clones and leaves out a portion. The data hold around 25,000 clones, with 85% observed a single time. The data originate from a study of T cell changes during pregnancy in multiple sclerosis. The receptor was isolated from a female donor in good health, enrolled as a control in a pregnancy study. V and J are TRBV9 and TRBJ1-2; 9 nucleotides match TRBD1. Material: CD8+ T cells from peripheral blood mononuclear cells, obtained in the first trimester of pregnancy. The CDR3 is CASSDGTGGSYGYTF. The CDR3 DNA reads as TGTGCCAGCAGCGATGGTACAGGGGGCAGCTATGGCTACACCTTC.